This T cell receptor (beta chain) appears in the sequencing data of a study of blood T cells in healthy people across ages. This CDR3 is 14 amino acids long. V gave up 3 bases and J gave up 11 bases, with 14 bases separating them. From germline, CDR1 is SGHTA and CDR2 FQGNSA. A J-beta primer mix and a sample-barcoded 5' primer were used in a second PCR of about 7 to 12 cycles. TCRdb reprocessed the 5' RACE reads with MiXCR, giving one entry per CDR3 protein. The sample includes hundreds of thousands of distinct CDR3 sequences, 49% of them seen just once. Sequencing input: blood. The rearrangement links TRBV7-2 to TRBJ1-6; maybe TRBD1 (5 bases). This TCR was sampled from a woman in her sixties in good health. The CDR3 here is CASSFGQGGPPLHF. CDR3 coding DNA: TGTGCCAGCAGCTTTGGGCAGGGTGGGCCACCCCTCCACTTT.